This entry describes one T cell receptor beta chain. The CDR3 has 16 amino acids. Germline V lookup: CDR1 SGHRS, CDR2 YFSETQ. V dropped 4 bases and J dropped 0 bases, with 16 bases sitting between them. Clones were sequenced by immunoSEQ multiplex PCR, and TCRdb holds only the in-frame ones, with some missing. The table lists 200,000 to 250,000 clones, over 60% of them singletons. The data were taken from a study of blood T cell repertoires in COVID-19. About the research overall: In each case, the material was cDNA or gDNA derived from T cells, B-cell-depleted T cells, or PBMCs.

The TCR originated in a woman in her seventies with acute or convalescent COVID-19. The genes are TRBV5-1 and TRBJ1-1; a possible D gene is TRBD1 (6 bases). Material: peripheral blood. The CDR3 region has the DNA TGCGCCAGCAGCCCCCCTTCGAGGGGGATGAACACTGAAGCTTTCTTT. Protein product: CASSPPSRGMNTEAFF.